This T cell receptor (beta chain) was found in a study of identical twins. Overall study results and limits: Sequences that were beta out-of-frame showed weaker excess twin sharing. Twin-shared out-of-frame alpha sequences were enriched for low generation probability. Zero-insertion analyses could be partly confounded by invariant MAIT and iNKT cells.

The authors used template switching to add a universal primer site and gave cDNA unique molecular identifiers. MiXCR, run by TCRdb on the 5' RACE reads, gives a single entry per CDR3 protein. The sample includes around 340,000 distinct CDR3 sequences, around 9% seen only once; the top ten take 8% to 9.5%. For this clonotype: The antigen remains unidentified.

The sequenced material came from naive T cells sorted from blood. The TCR originated in a woman aged 45-65 years in good health.

The CDR3 is CAWSSSSYNEQFF. CDR3 sequence (DNA): TGTGCCTGGAGTTCGAGCTCCTACAATGAGCAGTTCTTC. This chain joins TRBV30 and TRBJ2-1; unclear D gene. V lost 2 bases and J lost 0, with 5 bases in between. The CDR3 consists of 13 residues. The germline V gene has CDR1 GTSNPN and CDR2 SVGIG (reference sequence).